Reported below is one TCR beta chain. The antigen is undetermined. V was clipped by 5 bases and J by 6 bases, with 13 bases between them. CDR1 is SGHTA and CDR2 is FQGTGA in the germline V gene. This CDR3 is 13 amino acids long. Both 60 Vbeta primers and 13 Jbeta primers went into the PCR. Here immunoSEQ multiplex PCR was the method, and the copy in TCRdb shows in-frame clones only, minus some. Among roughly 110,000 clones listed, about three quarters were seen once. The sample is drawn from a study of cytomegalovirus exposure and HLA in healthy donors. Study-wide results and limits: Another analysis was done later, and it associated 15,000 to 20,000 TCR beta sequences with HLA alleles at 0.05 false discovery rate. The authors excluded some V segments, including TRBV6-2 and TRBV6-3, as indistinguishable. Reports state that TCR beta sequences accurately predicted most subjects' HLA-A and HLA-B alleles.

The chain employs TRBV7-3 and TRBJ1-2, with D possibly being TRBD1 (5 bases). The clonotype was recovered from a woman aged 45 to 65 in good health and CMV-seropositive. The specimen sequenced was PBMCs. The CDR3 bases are TGTGCCAGCAGCCCCGGGACTGCTGATGGCTACACCTTC. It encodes CASSPGTADGYTF.